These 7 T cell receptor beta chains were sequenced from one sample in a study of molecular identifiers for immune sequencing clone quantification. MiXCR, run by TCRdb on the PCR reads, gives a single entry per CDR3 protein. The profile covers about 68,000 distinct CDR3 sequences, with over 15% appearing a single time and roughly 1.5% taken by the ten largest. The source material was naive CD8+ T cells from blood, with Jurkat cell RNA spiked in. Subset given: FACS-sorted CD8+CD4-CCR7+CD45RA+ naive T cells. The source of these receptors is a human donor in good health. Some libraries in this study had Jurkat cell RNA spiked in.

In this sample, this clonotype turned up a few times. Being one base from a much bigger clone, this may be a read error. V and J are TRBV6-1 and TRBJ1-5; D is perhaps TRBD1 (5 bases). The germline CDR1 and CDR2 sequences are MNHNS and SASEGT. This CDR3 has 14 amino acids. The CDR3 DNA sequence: TGTGCCAGCAGTGAAATGTGGGGCAATCAGCCCCAGCGTTTT. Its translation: CASSEMWGNQPQRF.

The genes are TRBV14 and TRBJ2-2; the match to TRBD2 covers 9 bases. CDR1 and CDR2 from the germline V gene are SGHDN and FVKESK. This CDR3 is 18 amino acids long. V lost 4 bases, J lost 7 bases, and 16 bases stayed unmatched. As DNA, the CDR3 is TGTGCCAGCAGCCTTGCAGCGGGAGGCCCTATGGGGCTCGGGGAGCTGTTTTTT. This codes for CASSLAAGGPMGLGELFF. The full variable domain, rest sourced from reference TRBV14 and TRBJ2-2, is EAGVTQFPSHSVIEKGQTVTLRCDPISGHDNLYWYRRVMGKEIKFLLHFVKESKQDESGMPNNRFLAERTGGTYSTLKVQPAELEDSGVYFCASSLAAGGPMGLGELFFGEGSRLTVL.

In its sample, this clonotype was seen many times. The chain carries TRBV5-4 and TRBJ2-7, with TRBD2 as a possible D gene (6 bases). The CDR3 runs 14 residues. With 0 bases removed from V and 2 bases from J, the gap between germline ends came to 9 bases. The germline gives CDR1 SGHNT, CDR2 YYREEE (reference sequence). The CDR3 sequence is CASSLGLGAYEQYF. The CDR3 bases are TGTGCCAGCAGCTTGGGACTAGGGGCCTACGAGCAGTACTTC.

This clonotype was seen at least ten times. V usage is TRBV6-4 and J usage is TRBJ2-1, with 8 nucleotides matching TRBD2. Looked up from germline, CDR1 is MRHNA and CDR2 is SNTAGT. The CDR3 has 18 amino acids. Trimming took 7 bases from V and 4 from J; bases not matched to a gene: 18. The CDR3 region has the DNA TGTGCCAGCACCTTTGAGGGGGTAGCGGGACGACGATACAATGAGCAGTTCTTC. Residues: CASTFEGVAGRRYNEQFF.

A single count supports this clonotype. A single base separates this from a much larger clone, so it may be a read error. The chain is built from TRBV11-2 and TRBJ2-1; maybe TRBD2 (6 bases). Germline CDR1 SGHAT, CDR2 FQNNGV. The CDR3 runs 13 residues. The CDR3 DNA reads TGTGCCAGCAGCTTGGGGACTGCATATGAGCGGTTCTTC. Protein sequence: CASSLGTAYERFF. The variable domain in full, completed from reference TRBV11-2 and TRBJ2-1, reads EAGVAQSPRYKIIEKRQSVAFWCNPISGHATLYWYQQILGQGPKLLIQFQNNGVVDDSQLPKDRFSAERLKGVDSTLKIQPAKLEDSAVYLCASSLGTAYERFFGPGTRLTVL.

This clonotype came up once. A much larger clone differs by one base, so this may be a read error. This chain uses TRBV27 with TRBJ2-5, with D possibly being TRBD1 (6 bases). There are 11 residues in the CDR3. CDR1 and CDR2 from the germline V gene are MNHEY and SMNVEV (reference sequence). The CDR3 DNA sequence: TGTGCCAGCAGTTACGGGGACACCCAGCACTTC. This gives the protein CASSYGDTQHF.

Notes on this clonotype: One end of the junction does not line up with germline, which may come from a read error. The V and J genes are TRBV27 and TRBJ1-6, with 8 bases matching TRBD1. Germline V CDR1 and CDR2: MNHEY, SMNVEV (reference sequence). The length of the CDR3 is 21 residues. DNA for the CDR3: TGTGTCAGCAGTCTATTCCAGGTTGGGACAGGAGTTAGCTCCCATAATTCACCCCTCCACTTT. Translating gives CVSSLFQVGTGVSSHNSPLHF.